Sequencing of this T cell receptor beta chain was carried out in a study of T cells expressing NK-cell markers. No DNA is given; TCRdb re-called the 5' RACE reads and lists each CDR3 protein once. Here the sample table reports 500,000 or so distinct CDR3 sequences. The CDR3 contains 17 residues. The sample consisted of blood T cells: a sorted CD56 or NKG2C T cell subset, CD4+ or CD8+ T cells, or bulk PBMC T cells (not recorded which). V is TRBV12-3 or TRBV12-4 and J is TRBJ1-5; the TCRdb D gene call, TRBD1, has no DNA to confirm it. This receptor was obtained from a man between 18 and 35 years old in good health. CDR3 residues: CASSFPQTGGSNQPQHF.